The rows below give T cell receptor beta chains drawn from one sample of a study of blood T cell repertoires in COVID-19. Sequencing used immunoSEQ multiplex PCR; TCRdb keeps in-frame clones, though not all of them. The table has around 200,000 clones, about 86% seen once; the top ten hold 2.9%. The specimen was peripheral blood. The receptors here all came from a man in his forties or fifties with active or convalescent COVID-19. Both conserved end residues are part of each CDR3. Size is omitted from some rows. Given values are once, few, many or a class for expanded clones.

clone_size v_call cdr3_aa
NA TRBV19 CASSPNIDRARLLNTEAFF
few TRBV11-2 CASSLGGGGRAYNEQFF
NA TRBV5-1 CASSFRQGGGDTQYF
NA TRBV6-5 CAGRTGSYEQYF
NA TRBV7-9 CASSLAQGLWTADREAFF
NA TRBV6-5 CASRARDTYEQYF
NA TRBV4-1 CASSQDRLAGDTGELFF
NA TRBV4-2 CASSQGRGRENTEAFF
NA TRBV19 CASSSGLAGGLSSYNEQFF
NA TRBV19 CASSLQGVPSGNTIYF
NA TRBV18 CASSSQFRLAGQETQYF
NA TRBV4-3 CASSQGLGQHYGYTF
once TRBV2 CASSFYGINQPQHF